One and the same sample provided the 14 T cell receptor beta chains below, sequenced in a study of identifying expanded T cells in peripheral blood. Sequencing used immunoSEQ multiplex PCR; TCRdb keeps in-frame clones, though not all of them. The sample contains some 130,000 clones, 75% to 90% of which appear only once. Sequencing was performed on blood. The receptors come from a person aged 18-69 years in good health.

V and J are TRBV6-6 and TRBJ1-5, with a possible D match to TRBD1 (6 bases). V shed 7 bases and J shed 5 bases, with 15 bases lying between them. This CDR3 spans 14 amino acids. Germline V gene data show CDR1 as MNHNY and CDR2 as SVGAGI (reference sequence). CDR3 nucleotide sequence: TGTGCCAGCACCCCGGGACAACACGATCAGCCCCAGCATTTT. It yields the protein CASTPGQHDQPQHF.

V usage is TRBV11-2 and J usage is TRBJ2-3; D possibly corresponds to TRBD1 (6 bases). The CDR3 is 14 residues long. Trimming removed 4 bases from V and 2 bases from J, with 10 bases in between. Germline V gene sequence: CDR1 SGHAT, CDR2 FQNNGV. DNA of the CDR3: TGTGCCAGCAGCTCGAGGACAGCCACAGATACGCAGTATTTT. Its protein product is CASSSRTATDTQYF.

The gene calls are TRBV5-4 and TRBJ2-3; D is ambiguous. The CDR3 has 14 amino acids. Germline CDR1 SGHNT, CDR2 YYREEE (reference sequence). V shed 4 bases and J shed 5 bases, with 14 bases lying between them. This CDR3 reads CASSVGLNGDTQYF. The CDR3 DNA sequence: TGTGCCAGCAGCGTGGGCCTTAACGGAGATACGCAGTATTTT.

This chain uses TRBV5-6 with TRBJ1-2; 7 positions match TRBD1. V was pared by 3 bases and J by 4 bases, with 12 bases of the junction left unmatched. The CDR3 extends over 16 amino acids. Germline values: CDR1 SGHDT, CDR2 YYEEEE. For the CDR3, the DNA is TGTGCCAGCAGCTCGAAACTACTAGGGGGCGGCTATGGCTACACCTTC. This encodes CASSSKLLGGGYGYTF.

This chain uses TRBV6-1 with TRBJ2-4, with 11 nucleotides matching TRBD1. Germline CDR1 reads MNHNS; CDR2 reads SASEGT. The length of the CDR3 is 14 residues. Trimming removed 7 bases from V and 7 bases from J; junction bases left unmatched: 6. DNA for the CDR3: TGTGCCAGCATTACCGGGACAGGGGGGAACATTCAGTACTTC. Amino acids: CASITGTGGNIQYF.

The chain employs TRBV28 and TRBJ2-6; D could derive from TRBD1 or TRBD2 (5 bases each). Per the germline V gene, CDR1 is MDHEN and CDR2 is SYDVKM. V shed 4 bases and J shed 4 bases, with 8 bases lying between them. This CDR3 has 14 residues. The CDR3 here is CASSWGSGANVLTF. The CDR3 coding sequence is TGTGCCAGCAGTTGGGGGTCCGGGGCCAACGTCCTGACTTTC.

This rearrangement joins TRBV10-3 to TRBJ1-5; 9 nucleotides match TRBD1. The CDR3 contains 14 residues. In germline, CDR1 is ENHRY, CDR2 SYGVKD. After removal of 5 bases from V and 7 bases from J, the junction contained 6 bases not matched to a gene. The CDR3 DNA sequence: TGTGCCATCAGTTCGGACAGGGGAGGGCAGCCCCAGCATTTT. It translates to CAISSDRGGQPQHF.

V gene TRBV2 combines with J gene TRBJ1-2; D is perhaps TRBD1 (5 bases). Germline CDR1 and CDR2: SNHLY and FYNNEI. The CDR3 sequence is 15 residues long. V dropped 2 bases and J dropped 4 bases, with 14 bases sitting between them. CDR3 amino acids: CASSERQGGPYGYTF. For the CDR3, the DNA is TGTGCCAGCAGTGAAAGGCAGGGCGGGCCCTATGGCTACACCTTC.

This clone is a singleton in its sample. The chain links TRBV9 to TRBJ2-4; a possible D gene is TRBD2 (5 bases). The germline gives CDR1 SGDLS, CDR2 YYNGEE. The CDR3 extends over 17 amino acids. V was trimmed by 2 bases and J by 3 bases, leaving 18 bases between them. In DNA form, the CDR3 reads TGTGCCAGCAGCGTTACTCCCTCCGCGGCGGGCAAAAACATTCAGTACTTC. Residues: CASSVTPSAAGKNIQYF.

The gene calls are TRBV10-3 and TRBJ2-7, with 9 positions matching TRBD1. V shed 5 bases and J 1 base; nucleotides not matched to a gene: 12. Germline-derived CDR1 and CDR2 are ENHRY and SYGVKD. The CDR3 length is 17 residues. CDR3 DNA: TGTGCCATCAGTACGACACCCGGACAGGGGTGGTCCTACGAGCAGTACTTC. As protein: CAISTTPGQGWSYEQYF.

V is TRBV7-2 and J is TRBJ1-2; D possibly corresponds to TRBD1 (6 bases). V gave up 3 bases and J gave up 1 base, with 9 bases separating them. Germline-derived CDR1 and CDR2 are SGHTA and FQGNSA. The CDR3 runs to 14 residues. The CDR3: CASSFGQINYGYTF. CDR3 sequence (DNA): TGTGCCAGCAGCTTTGGACAGATTAACTATGGCTACACCTTC.

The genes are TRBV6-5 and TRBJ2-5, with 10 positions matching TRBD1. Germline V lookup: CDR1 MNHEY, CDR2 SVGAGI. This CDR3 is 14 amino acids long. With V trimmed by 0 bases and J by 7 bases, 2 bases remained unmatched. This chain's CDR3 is CASSYSGQGPTQYF. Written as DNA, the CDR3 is TGTGCCAGCAGTTACTCGGGACAGGGGCCGACCCAGTACTTC.

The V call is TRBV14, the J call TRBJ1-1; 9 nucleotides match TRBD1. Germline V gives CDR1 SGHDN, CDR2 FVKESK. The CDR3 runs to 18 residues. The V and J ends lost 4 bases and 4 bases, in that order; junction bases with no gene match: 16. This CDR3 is CASSRFTTRTGARTEAFF. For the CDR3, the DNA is TGTGCCAGCAGCCGTTTTACTACAAGGACAGGGGCGCGCACTGAAGCTTTCTTT.

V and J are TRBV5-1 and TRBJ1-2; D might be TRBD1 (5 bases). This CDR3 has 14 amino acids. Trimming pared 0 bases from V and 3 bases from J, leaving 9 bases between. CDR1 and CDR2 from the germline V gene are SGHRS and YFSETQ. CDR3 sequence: CASSLDARDYGYTF. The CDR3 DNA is TGCGCCAGCAGCTTGGATGCCAGGGACTATGGCTACACCTTC.